Detailed here is one T cell receptor (beta chain). The sample originates from a study of blood T cell repertoires in COVID-19. Sequencing was performed with immunoSEQ multiplex PCR; in TCRdb, only in-frame clones are kept and a portion is missing. Here the sample spans 200,000 to 300,000 clones, approximately 86% being singletons. Germline CDR1 SEHNR, CDR2 FQNEAQ (reference sequence). This CDR3 comprises 17 residues. The germline V and J ends were trimmed by 3 bases and 0 bases, with 18 bases remaining between them. The chain uses TRBV7-9 and TRBJ2-7; possible D gene TRBD2, 6 bases. Sample: peripheral blood. The sequence was obtained from a woman aged 25 to 39 who had recovered from COVID-19. For the CDR3, the DNA is TGTGCCAGCAGCTTTAGTGCGGTCGGGGGACTCTCCTACGAGCAGTACTTC. Amino acid sequence: CASSFSAVGGLSYEQYF.